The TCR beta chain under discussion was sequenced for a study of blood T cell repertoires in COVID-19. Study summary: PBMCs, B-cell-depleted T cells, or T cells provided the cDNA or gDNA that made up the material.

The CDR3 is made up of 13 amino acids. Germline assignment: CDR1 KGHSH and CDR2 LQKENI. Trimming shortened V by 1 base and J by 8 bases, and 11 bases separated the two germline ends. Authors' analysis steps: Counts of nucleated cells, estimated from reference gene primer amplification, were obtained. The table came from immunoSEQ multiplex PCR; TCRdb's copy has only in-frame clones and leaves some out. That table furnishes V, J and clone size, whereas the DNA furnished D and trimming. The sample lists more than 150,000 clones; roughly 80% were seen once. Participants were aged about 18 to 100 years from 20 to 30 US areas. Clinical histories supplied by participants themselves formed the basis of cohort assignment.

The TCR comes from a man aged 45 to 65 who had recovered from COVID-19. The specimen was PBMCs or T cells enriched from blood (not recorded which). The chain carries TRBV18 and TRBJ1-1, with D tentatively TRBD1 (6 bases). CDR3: CASSPHATGEAFF. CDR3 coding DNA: TGTGCCAGCTCACCACATGCGACAGGCGAAGCTTTCTTT.